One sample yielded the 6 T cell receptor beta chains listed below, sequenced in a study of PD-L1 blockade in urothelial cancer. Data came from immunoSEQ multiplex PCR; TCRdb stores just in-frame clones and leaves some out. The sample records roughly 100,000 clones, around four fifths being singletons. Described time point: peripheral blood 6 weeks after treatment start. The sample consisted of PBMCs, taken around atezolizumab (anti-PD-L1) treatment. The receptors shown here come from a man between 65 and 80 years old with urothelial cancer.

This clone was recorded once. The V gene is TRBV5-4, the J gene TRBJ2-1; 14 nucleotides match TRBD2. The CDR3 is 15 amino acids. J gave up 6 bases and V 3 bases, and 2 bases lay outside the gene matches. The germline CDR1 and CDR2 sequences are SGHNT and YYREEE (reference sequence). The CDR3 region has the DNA TGTGCCAGCAGCTCGGGACTAGCGGGAGCCAATGAGCAGTTCTTC. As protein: CASSSGLAGANEQFF. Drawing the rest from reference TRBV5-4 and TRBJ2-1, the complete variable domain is ETGVTQSPTHLIKTRGQQVTLRCSSQSGHNTVSWYQQALGQGPQFIFQYYREEENGRGNFPPRFSGLQFPNYSSELNVNALELDDSALYLCASSSGLAGANEQFFGPGTRLTVL.

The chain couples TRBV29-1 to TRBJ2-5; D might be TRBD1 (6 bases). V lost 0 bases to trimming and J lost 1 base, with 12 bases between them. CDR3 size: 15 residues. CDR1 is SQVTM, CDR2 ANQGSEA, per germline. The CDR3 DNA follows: TGCAGCGTTGAAGAGGCCGGGACATTCCAAGAGACCCAGTACTTC. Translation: CSVEEAGTFQETQYF.

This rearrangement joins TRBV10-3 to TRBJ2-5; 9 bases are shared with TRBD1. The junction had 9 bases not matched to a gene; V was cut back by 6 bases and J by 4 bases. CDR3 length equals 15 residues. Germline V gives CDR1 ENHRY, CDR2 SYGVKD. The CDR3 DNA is TGTGCCATCAGCCCGGGACAGGGTGGGTCAGAGACCCAGTACTTC. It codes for CAISPGQGGSETQYF.

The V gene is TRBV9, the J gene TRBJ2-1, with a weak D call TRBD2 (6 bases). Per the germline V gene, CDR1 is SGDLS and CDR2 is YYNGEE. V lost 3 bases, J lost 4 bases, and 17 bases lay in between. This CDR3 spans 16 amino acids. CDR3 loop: CASSERGGFGYNEQFF. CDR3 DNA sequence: TGTGCCAGCAGCGAACGAGGAGGGTTCGGATACAATGAGCAGTTCTTC. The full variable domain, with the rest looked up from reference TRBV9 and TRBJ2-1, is DSGVTQTPKHLITATGQRVTLRCSPRSGDLSVYWYQQSLDQGLQFLIQYYNGEERAKGNILERFSAQQFPDLHSELNLSSLELGDSALYFCASSERGGFGYNEQFFGPGTRLTVL.

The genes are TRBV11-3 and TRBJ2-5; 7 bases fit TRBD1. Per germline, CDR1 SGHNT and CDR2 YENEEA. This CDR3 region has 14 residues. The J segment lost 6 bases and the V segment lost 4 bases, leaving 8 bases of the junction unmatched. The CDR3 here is CASSSVPGGQTQYF. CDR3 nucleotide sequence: TGTGCCAGCAGCTCTGTGCCAGGGGGACAGACCCAGTACTTC.

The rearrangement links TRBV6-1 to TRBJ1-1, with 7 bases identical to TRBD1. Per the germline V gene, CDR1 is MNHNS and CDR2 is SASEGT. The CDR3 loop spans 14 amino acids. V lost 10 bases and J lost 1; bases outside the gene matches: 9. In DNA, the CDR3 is TGTGCCACCCACAGGGGCGAAAAGAACACTGAAGCTTTCTTT. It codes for CATHRGEKNTEAFF.